Following are 5 T cell receptor beta chains from one sample sequenced in a study of T cell responses to AZD1222 COVID-19 vaccine. TCRdb's copy holds only in-frame clones and misses some; the assay was immunoSEQ multiplex PCR. The table records more than 80,000 clones, around nine tenths of them present only once. The specimen comprised peripheral blood, sampled on day 0 of MenACWY control vaccination. The receptors were gathered from an adult in good health.

CDR3 amino acids: CASSYSTGGAISEQFF. The CDR3 DNA reads as TGTGCCAGCAGTTACTCGACCGGGGGAGCCATTAGTGAGCAGTTCTTC. V usage is TRBV6-6 and J usage is TRBJ2-1, with D perhaps matching TRBD2 (6 bases). Trimming cost V 0 bases and J 9 bases, with 18 bases left between them. The CDR3 is 16 residues long. Germline V gene lookup returns CDR1 MNHNY and CDR2 SVGAGI (reference sequence).

V and J are TRBV21-1 and TRBJ2-3. TRBV21-1 counts as a pseudogene. The CDR3 is 17 amino acids. CDR3 sequence: CASSKAGPRSLTDTQYF. CDR3 coding DNA: TGTGCCAGCAGCAAAGCGGGACCTAGGTCCCTAACAGATACGCAGTATTTT.

The gene calls are TRBV6-2 or TRBV6-3 and TRBJ1-6; D may be TRBD1 (6 bases). The CDR3 extends over 16 amino acids. V gave up 5 bases and J gave up 6 bases, with 17 bases separating them. Germline assignment: CDR1 MNHEY and CDR2 SVGEGT. The CDR3 coding sequence is TGTGCCAGCAGTGACGGACAGACTGCCTTTAATTCACCCCTCCACTTT. It specifies CASSDGQTAFNSPLHF.

This clone was seen a handful of times. The chain has TRBV20-1 and TRBJ1-2; 12 bases match TRBD1. After removal of 3 bases from V and 2 bases from J, the junction contained 7 bases not matched to a gene. This CDR3 has 16 residues. Germline assignment: CDR1 DFQATT and CDR2 SNEGSKA (reference sequence). The CDR3 region has the DNA TGCAGTGCTAGTGGGGGACAGGGGGCACTAAACTATGGCTACACCTTC. Translated, it gives CSASGGQGALNYGYTF.

The chain links TRBV30 to TRBJ2-2; a possible D gene is TRBD1 (6 bases). Trimming removed 8 bases at V and 6 bases at J, with 16 bases between. The germline gives CDR1 GTSNPN, CDR2 SVGIG (reference sequence). This CDR3 spans 13 amino acids. In DNA form, the CDR3 reads TGTGCCGGCCCCGAACAGGGAGCCGGGGAGCTGTTTTTT. This sequence encodes CAGPEQGAGELFF. Full variable domain (missing parts from reference TRBV30 and TRBJ2-2): SQTIHQWPATLVQPVGSPLSLECTVEGTSNPNLYWYRQAAGRGLQLLFYSVGIGQISSEVPQNLSASRPQDRQFILSSKKLLLSDSGFYLCAGPEQGAGELFFGEGSRLTVL.